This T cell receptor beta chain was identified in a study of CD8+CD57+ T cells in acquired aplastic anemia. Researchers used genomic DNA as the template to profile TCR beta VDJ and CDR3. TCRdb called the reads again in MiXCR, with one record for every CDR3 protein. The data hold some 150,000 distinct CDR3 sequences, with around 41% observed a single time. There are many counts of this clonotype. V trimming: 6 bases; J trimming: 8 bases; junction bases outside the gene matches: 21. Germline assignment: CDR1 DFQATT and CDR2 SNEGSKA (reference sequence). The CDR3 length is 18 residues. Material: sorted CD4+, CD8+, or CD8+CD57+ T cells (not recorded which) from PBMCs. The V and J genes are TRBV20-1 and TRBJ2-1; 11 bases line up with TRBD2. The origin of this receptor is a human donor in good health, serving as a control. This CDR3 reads CSARRHGFTGTSGYEQFF. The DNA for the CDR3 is TGCAGTGCCCGGAGACACGGATTTACCGGGACTAGCGGATATGAGCAGTTCTTC.